This T cell receptor (beta chain) came from a study of T cell changes during pregnancy in multiple sclerosis. Sequenced by immunoSEQ multiplex PCR; TCRdb stores in-frame clones only, minus some. The repertoire includes around 63,000 clones, 92% of them detected once, and approximately 2.8% sits in the top ten. Trimming cost V 3 bases and J 3 bases; bases outside gene matches: 11. Germline lookup yields CDR1 MNHEY and CDR2 SMNVEV (reference sequence). The CDR3 is 17 amino acids. The chain couples TRBV27 to TRBJ2-7, with 10 bases that match TRBD2. The sequencing here drew on peripheral blood, taken in the third trimester of pregnancy. This TCR was recovered from a female donor in good health, enrolled as a control in a pregnancy study. The CDR3, as DNA: TGTGCCAGCAGTTTCCATTCAGGACTAGCGGCTAACTACGAGCAGTACTTC. It codes for CASSFHSGLAANYEQYF.